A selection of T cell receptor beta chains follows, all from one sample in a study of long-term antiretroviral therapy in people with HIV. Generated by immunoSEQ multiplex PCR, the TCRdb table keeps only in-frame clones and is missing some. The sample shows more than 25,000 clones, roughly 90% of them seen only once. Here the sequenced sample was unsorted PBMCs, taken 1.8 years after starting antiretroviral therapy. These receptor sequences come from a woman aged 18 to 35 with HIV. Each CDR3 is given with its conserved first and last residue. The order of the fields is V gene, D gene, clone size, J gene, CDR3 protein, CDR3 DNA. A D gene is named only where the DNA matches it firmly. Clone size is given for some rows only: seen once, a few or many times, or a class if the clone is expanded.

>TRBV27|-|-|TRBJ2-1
CASSSSRGAGSYNEQFF
TGTGCCAGCAGTTCCTCGAGAGGGGCGGGCTCCTACAATGAGCAGTTCTTC
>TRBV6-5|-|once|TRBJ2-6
CASSFSSSGANVLTF
TGTGCCAGCAGTTTTAGTAGCTCTGGGGCCAACGTCCTGACTTTC
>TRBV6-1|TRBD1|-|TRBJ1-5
CASSEGGTVGQPQHF
TGTGCCAGCAGTGAAGGGGGGACAGTAGGTCAGCCCCAGCATTTT
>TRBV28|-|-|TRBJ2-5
CASRPVLEKYQETQYF
TGTGCCAGCAGACCCGTACTAGAGAAATATCAAGAGACCCAGTACTTC
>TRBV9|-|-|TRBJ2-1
CASSVVGGDGSLSVNEQFF
TGTGCCAGCAGCGTAGTTGGGGGAGATGGGAGCCTTAGCGTCAATGAGCAGTTCTTC
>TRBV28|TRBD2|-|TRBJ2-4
CASTSRSSGSRNIQYF
TGTGCCAGCACCAGCAGGTCTAGCGGGAGTAGAAACATTCAGTACTTC
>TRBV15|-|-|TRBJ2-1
CATSRDDLGEQFF
TGTGCCACCAGCAGAGATGACCTCGGGGAGCAGTTCTTC
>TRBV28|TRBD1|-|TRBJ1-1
CASSVYRGQVVNTEAFF
TGTGCCAGCAGTGTGTACAGGGGGCAAGTGGTGAACACTGAAGCTTTCTTT
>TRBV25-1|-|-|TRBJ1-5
CASSENYSNQPQHF
TGTGCCAGCAGTGAGAATTATAGCAATCAGCCCCAGCATTTT
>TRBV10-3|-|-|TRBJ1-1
CAISESIRATEAFF
TGTGCCATCAGTGAGAGCATTAGGGCAACTGAAGCTTTCTTT
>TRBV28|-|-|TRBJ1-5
CASGGPGPDQPQHF
TGTGCCAGCGGCGGACCGGGTCCCGATCAGCCCCAGCATTTT
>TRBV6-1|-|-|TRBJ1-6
CASTTSGTYNSPLHF
TGTGCCAGCACCACCTCCGGGACCTATAATTCACCCCTCCACTTT
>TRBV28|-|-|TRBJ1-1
CASRYTENTEAFF
TGTGCCAGCAGGTACACGGAGAACACTGAAGCTTTCTTT